This T cell receptor (beta chain) comes out of a study of a mutant IDH1 vaccine in newly diagnosed glioma. Study-level information: Treated individuals were around 60% male and approximately 40% female, averaging roughly 38 years of age. Those enrolled had earlier been treated with radiotherapy, temozolomide, or both, mostly both.

The time point denotes: baseline, week 1 (first vaccination visit). Regarding treatment: pre-vaccination baseline after standard-of-care therapy. Newly diagnosed WHO grade 3 or 4 IDH1-mutant, ATRX-lost astrocytomas were identified in the donors. Germline values: CDR1 MDHEN, CDR2 SYDVKM. The CDR3 runs to 17 residues. V gave up 3 bases and J gave up 3 bases; unmatched junction bases: 7. Repertoires were generated with immunoSEQ multiplex PCR, while TCRdb's copy carries only in-frame clones and drops some. This table holds 85,000 to 100,000 clones, roughly four fifths found once. The genes are TRBV28 and TRBJ2-2; 10 nucleotides match TRBD1. The source of this sequence is a woman aged 50 to 65 with glioma. The input for sequencing was PBMCs, taken from a glioma patient treated with radiotherapy, temozolomide or both. The CDR3 DNA reads TGTGCCAGCAGTTTTAACCCGGGACAGGGGCACACCGGGGAGCTGTTTTTT. Translating it yields CASSFNPGQGHTGELFF.